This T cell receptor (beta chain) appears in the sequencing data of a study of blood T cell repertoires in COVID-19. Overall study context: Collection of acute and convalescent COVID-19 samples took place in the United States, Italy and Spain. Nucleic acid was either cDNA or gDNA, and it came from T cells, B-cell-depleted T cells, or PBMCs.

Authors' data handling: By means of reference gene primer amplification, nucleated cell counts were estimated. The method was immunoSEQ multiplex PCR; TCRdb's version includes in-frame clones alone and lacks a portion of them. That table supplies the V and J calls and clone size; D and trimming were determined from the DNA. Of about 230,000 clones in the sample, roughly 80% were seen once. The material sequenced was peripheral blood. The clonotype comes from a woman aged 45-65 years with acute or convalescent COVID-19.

CDR3 in DNA: TGTGCCTGGAGCGCGACTCCCTACGAGCAGTACTTC. Translation: CAWSATPYEQYF. The genes are TRBV30 and TRBJ2-7; D is unclear. The CDR3 has 12 amino acids. The V end was cut by 3 bases, the J end by 2 bases, with 8 bases between. Germline assignment: CDR1 GTSNPN and CDR2 SVGIG (reference sequence). The whole variable domain, remainder taken from reference TRBV30 and TRBJ2-7, is SQTIHQWPATLVQPVGSPLSLECTVEGTSNPNLYWYRQAAGRGLQLLFYSVGIGQISSEVPQNLSASRPQDRQFILSSKKLLLSDSGFYLCAWSATPYEQYFGPGTRLTVT.